Each of the 3 T cell receptor beta chains below was sequenced from the same sample in a study of shared clonotypes between healthy human individuals. Generated by immunoSEQ multiplex PCR, the TCRdb table keeps only in-frame clones and is missing some. The repertoire holds about 600,000 clones, with around 97% as singletons. The sequenced sample was naive CD4+ T cells sorted from blood. The subset: CD45RA+ positively selected. The receptors here all came from a woman aged 30 to 39 in good health.

The rearrangement joins TRBV6-6 to TRBJ1-3; 7 bases line up with TRBD1. This CDR3 has 16 residues. Germline V gives CDR1 MNHNY, CDR2 SVGAGI (reference sequence). With 7 bases clipped from V and 4 bases from J, the junction kept 13 bases outside the gene matches. The DNA for the CDR3 is TGTGCCAGCACCCAGAAAGGGGGCGCTTCGGGAAACACCATATATTTT. This sequence encodes CASTQKGGASGNTIYF.

V and J are TRBV10-2 and TRBJ1-2; 7 bases are shared with TRBD1. V gave up 8 bases and J gave up 0 bases; unmatched junction bases: 6. Germline V gene lookup returns CDR1 WSHSY and CDR2 SAAADI. This CDR3 is built from 14 residues. The CDR3 reads CASRDSAANYGYTF. DNA for the CDR3: TGCGCCAGCCGGGACAGTGCAGCTAACTATGGCTACACCTTC.

This chain uses TRBV9 with TRBJ1-5; TRBD1 might be the D (5 bases). The CDR3 covers 16 residues. Trimming took 4 bases from V and 1 from J, leaving 15 bases between them. CDR1 is SGDLS and CDR2 is YYNGEE in the germline V gene. The CDR3 DNA reads TGTGCCAGCAGCCCCATCCCGGGGGGAAGCAATCAGCCCCAGCATTTT. This translates into CASSPIPGGSNQPQHF.